These T cell receptor beta chains were read from a single sample in a study of cytomegalovirus exposure and HLA in healthy donors. Sequencing was performed with immunoSEQ multiplex PCR; in TCRdb, only in-frame clones are kept and a portion is missing. Of about 150,000 clones listed, about 86% are singletons. Sequenced: PBMCs. The receptors shown here come from a man younger than 35 in good health and CMV-seropositive. The CDR3 runs from the conserved cysteine through the conserved F or W. Each record gives: J gene, clone size, V gene, D gene, CDR3 DNA, CDR3 protein. A D gene is named only where the DNA matches it firmly. Where a row states a size, it is once, few, many or the class of an expanded clone; other rows omit it.

>TRBJ2-7|NA|TRBV23-1|TRBD1
TGCGCCAGCAGTAATGAGGCGGGGACAGGGGTCCACGAGCAGTACTTC
CASSNEAGTGVHEQYF
>TRBJ1-1|few|TRBV18|NA
TGTGCCAGCTCACCTGTGGGGGGCACTGAAGCTTTCTTT
CASSPVGGTEAFF
>TRBJ1-4|once|TRBV4-1|NA
TGCGCCAGCAGCCTCAGTGTTAATGAAAAACTGTTTTTT
CASSLSVNEKLFF
>TRBJ1-1|NA|TRBV6-1|NA
TGTGCCAGCATTCGGAACACTGAAGCTTTCTTT
CASIRNTEAFF
>TRBJ1-3|NA|TRBV5-6|NA
TGTGCCAGCAGTTACCCATCTACTCGAAGCTCTGGAAACACCATATATTTT
CASSYPSTRSSGNTIYF
>TRBJ2-7|once|TRBV18|NA
TGTGCCAGCTCCCCCTATACGGACACCTACGAGCAGTACTTC
CASSPYTDTYEQYF
>TRBJ1-4|NA|TRBV29-1|TRBD1
TGCAGCGTTGAAGAGGGACAGGGGGCGAGAAATGAAAAACTGTTTTTT
CSVEEGQGARNEKLFF
>TRBJ1-2|NA|TRBV6-6|TRBD1
TGTGCCAGCACCCGAGTCGGGACAGGTGGCGGCTACACCTTC
CASTRVGTGGGYTF
>TRBJ2-7|NA|TRBV7-2|TRBD2
TGTGCCAGCAGCCCAGGGGTAGCGGGAAACGAGCAGTACTTC
CASSPGVAGNEQYF
>TRBJ2-7|NA|TRBV25-1|NA
TGTGCCAGCAGTGATCGGGACACTATGGACTACGAGCAGTACTTC
CASSDRDTMDYEQYF
>TRBJ2-2|once|TRBV6-5|TRBD1
TGTGCCAGCAGCCCGGGACAGTACACCGGGGAGCTGTTTTTT
CASSPGQYTGELFF
>TRBJ2-7|NA|TRBV11-3|TRBD1
TGTGCCAGCAGCCACGAGACAGGGGACGAGCAGTACTTC
CASSHETGDEQYF
>TRBJ2-1|NA|TRBV4-1|TRBD2
TGCGCCAGCAGCCAACCTAGCGGGGGGTCCTACAATGAGCAGTTCTTC
CASSQPSGGSYNEQFF
>TRBJ1-5|few|TRBV30|TRBD1
TGTGCCTGGAGTGCGACAGGGCCTCGGCCCCAGCATTTT
CAWSATGPRPQHF
>TRBJ2-3|NA|TRBV7-8|TRBD1
TGTGCCAGCAGCTTAAACAGGGGTCCAGATACGCAGTATTTT
CASSLNRGPDTQYF
>TRBJ2-7|NA|TRBV19|TRBD2
TGTGCCAGTAGTATAGGGACTAGTTCCTACGAGCAGTACTTC
CASSIGTSSYEQYF
>TRBJ2-7|once|TRBV7-2|NA
TGTGCCAGCAGCTTAGGTGGAGGGGGCGTCGACGAGCAGTACTTC
CASSLGGGGVDEQYF
>TRBJ2-1|NA|TRBV6-6|TRBD2
TGTGCCAGCAGTTACCTAGCGGGGGTTTGGGGTGAGCAGTTCTTC
CASSYLAGVWGEQFF
>TRBJ1-2|NA|TRBV5-6|NA
TGTGCCAGCAGCCGGCAGGAGGCCTATGGCTACACCTTC
CASSRQEAYGYTF
>TRBJ2-1|NA|TRBV7-4|TRBD2
TGTGCCAGCAGCTTAGCCGGGACTAGCGGGGCCAACAATGAGCAGTTCTTC
CASSLAGTSGANNEQFF
>TRBJ2-5|once|TRBV14|TRBD2
TGTGCCAGCAGCATCCTAGCGGGAGGGTACGGAGAGACCCAGTACTTC
CASSILAGGYGETQYF
>TRBJ2-7|NA|TRBV2|NA
TGTGCCAGCAGTCTACAGGGTGGTCAATCCTACGAGCAGTACTTC
CASSLQGGQSYEQYF
>TRBJ2-3|NA|TRBV5-1|NA
TGCGCCAGCAGCACCCAAACAGGTGGAGGGGATACGCAGTATTTT
CASSTQTGGGDTQYF
>TRBJ2-7|NA|TRBV27|TRBD1
TGTGCCAGCAGTTTAGGGACAGGTAAAACCTACGAGCAGTACTTC
CASSLGTGKTYEQYF
>TRBJ2-2|NA|TRBV23-1|TRBD1
TGCGCCTCCGACGGGACAGGGGTCGGGGAGCTGTTTTTT
CASDGTGVGELFF
>TRBJ1-1|NA|TRBV10-3|TRBD1
TGTGCCATCAGGCAGGGGGGCGGCACTGAAGCTTTCTTT
CAIRQGGGTEAFF
>TRBJ1-2|NA|TRBV7-2|NA
TGTGCCAGCAGCTTAGCGAACACAGGTTATGGCTACACCTTC
CASSLANTGYGYTF
>TRBJ1-1|NA|TRBV30|TRBD1
TGTGCCTGGGGACAGGGGGGGAACACTGAAGCTTTCTTT
CAWGQGGNTEAFF
>TRBJ2-7|NA|TRBV27|TRBD1
TGTGCCAGCCGGACAGGCAACTCCTACGAGCAGTACTTC
CASRTGNSYEQYF
>TRBJ1-1|NA|TRBV12-5|TRBD1
TGTGCTAGTGGTTTGGAGACAGGGACAAGTGAAGCTTTCTTT
CASGLETGTSEAFF
>TRBJ2-3|NA|TRBV6-5|NA
TGTGCCAGCAGTTACTCGAGCAGGGCCCGCACAGATACGCAGTATTTT
CASSYSSRARTDTQYF
>TRBJ2-1|NA|TRBV6-1|NA
TGTGCCAGCAGTGAATTGACAGGCCCCTACAATGAGCAGTTCTTC
CASSELTGPYNEQFF
>TRBJ1-1|once|TRBV2|TRBD1
TGTGCCAGCAGTGACAGGGGGCTCGACACTGAAGCTTTCTTT
CASSDRGLDTEAFF
>TRBJ1-2|few|TRBV6-5|NA
TGTGCCAGCACAACAGCCAGCGGGGGCTACACCTTC
CASTTASGGYTF
>TRBJ1-5|NA|TRBV19|TRBD1
TGTGCCAGTAGTCGACAGGGGGCGAGCGGTCAGCCCCAGCATTTT
CASSRQGASGQPQHF
>TRBJ2-7|NA|TRBV5-5|NA
TGTGCCAGCAGCTTAACAGGCCTCATCTACGAGCAGTACTTC
CASSLTGLIYEQYF
>TRBJ1-5|NA|TRBV27|NA
TGTGCCAGCAGTTTATCGTGGCGGGGTAATCAGCCCCAGCATTTT
CASSLSWRGNQPQHF
>TRBJ1-6|NA|TRBV7-2|NA
TGTGCCAGCAGCTTAGCCAGAAGTAATTCACCCCTCCACTTT
CASSLARSNSPLHF
>TRBJ1-2|NA|TRBV5-4|NA
TGTGCCAGCAGCCCGAGGGGAGGGAGGGTCTATGGCTACACCTTC
CASSPRGGRVYGYTF
>TRBJ2-7|NA|TRBV11-3|TRBD1
TGTGCCAGCAGCCCCACCGGGACAGCCTACGAGCAGTACTTC
CASSPTGTAYEQYF
>TRBJ1-4|NA|TRBV6-5|TRBD1
TGTGCCAGCAGGCCGGGACAGCGGAATGAAAAACTGTTTTTT
CASRPGQRNEKLFF
>TRBJ2-1|NA|TRBV18|TRBD2
TGTGCCAGCTCACCAAATAGCGGGATATACAATGAGCAGTTCTTC
CASSPNSGIYNEQFF
>TRBJ1-1|few|TRBV29-1|NA
TGCAGCGTTGGGTCCGGGGAAGCTTTCTTT
CSVGSGEAFF
>TRBJ1-2|once|TRBV5-6|TRBD1
TGTGCCAGCAGCTTGGTGGGGGGCAGGGGGCAATATGGCTACACCTTC
CASSLVGGRGQYGYTF
>TRBJ1-2|NA|TRBV19|NA
TGTGCCAGTAGTATATCCAGGGTGGGCTACACCTTC
CASSISRVGYTF
>TRBJ2-7|NA|TRBV19|TRBD1
TGTGCCAGTAGTCCGAGGACAGGACCATACGAGCAGTACTTC
CASSPRTGPYEQYF
>TRBJ1-2|NA|TRBV4-3|NA
TGCGCCAGCAGCCAGGAGAGGAAGGGGGTCTATGGCTACACCTTC
CASSQERKGVYGYTF
>TRBJ2-1|NA|TRBV9|TRBD2
TGTGCCAGCAGCCCTGGACTAGCGGGGGACAATGAGCAGTTCTTC
CASSPGLAGDNEQFF
>TRBJ2-7|NA|TRBV7-2|TRBD1
TGTGCCAGCAGCTTAGGGACAGGGGGCAGCTACGAGCAGTACTTC
CASSLGTGGSYEQYF
>TRBJ2-7|NA|TRBV5-6|NA
TGTGCCAGCAGCTTGGGCTGGGACTTTAGGACCTACGAGCAGTACTTC
CASSLGWDFRTYEQYF
>TRBJ2-5|many|TRBV9|NA
TGTGCCAGCAGCGTATTTGGAGCGAGGGAGACCCAGTACTTC
CASSVFGARETQYF
>TRBJ1-1|NA|TRBV7-6|TRBD1
TGTGCCAGCAGCCCGGCCCCCGGGGACAGGGGGGCGAACACTGAAGCTTTCTTT
CASSPAPGDRGANTEAFF
>TRBJ2-7|once|TRBV7-2|NA
TGTGCCAGCAGCTCTCAAAGCGGGTCCTACGAGCAGTACTTC
CASSSQSGSYEQYF
>TRBJ2-5|NA|TRBV7-3|TRBD2
TGTGCCAGCAGCTCGGGAGGGATGAAGGAGACCCAGTACTTC
CASSSGGMKETQYF
>TRBJ1-2|NA|TRBV7-2|TRBD1
TGTGCCAGCAGCTTCCCGGACAGGGGGCACTATGGCTACACCTTC
CASSFPDRGHYGYTF
>TRBJ1-5|NA|TRBV2|NA
TGTGCCAGCAGGGTCCAGGGAAATCAGCCCCAGCATTTT
CASRVQGNQPQHF
>TRBJ1-2|many|TRBV6-5|NA
TGTGCCAGCAGTTACTCTCCCGGACGGAGGGGCTACGGCTACACCTTC
CASSYSPGRRGYGYTF